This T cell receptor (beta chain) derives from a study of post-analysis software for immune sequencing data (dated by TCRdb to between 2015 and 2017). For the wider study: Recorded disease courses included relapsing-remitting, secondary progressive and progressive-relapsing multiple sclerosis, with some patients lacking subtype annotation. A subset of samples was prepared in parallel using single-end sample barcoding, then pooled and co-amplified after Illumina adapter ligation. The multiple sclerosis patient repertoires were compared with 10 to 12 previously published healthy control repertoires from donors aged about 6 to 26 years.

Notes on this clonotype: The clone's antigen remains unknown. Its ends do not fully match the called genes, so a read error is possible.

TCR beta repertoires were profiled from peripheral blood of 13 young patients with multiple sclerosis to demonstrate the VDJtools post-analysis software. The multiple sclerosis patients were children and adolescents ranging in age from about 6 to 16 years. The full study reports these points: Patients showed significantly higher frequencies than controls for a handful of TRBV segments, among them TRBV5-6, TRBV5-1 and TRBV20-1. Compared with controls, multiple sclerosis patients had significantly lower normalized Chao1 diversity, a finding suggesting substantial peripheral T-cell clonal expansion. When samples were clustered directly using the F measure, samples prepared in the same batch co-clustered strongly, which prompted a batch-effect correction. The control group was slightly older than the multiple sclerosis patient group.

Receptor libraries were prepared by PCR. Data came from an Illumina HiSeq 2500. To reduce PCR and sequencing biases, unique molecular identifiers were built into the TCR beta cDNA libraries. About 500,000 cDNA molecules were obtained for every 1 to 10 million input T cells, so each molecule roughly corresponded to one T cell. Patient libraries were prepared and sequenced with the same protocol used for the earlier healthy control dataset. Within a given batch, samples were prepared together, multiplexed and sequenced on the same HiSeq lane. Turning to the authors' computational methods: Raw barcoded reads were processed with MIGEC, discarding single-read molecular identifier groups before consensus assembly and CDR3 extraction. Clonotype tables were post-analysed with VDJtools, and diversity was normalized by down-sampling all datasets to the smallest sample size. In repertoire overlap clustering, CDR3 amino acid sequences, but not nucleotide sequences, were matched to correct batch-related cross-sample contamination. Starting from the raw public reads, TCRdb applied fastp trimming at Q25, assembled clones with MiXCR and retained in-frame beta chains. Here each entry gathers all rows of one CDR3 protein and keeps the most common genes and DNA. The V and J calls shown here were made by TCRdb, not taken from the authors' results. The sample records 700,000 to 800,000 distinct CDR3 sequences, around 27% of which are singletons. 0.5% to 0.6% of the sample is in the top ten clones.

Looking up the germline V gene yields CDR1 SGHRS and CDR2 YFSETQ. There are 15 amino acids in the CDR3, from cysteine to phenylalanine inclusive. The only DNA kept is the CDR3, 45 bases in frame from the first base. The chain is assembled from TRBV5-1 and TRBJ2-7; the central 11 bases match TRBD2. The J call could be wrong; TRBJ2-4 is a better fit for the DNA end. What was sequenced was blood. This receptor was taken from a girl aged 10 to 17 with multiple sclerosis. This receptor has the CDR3 CASNLDLAGGNIQYF. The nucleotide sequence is TGCGCCAGCAACTTGGACTTAGCGGGGGGGAACATTCAGTACTTC.